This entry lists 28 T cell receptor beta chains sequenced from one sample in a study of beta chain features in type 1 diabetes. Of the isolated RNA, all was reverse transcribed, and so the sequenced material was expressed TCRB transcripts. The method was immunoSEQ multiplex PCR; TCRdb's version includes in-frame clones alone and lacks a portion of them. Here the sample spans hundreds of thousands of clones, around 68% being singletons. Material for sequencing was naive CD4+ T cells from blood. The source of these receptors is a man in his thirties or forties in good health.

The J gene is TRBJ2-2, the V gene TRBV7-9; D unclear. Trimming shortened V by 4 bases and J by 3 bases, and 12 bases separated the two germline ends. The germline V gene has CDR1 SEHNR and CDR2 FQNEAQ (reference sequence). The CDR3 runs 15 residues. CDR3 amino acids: CASSSSPVDTGELFF. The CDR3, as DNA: TGTGCCAGCAGCTCTAGTCCGGTCGACACCGGGGAGCTGTTTTTT.

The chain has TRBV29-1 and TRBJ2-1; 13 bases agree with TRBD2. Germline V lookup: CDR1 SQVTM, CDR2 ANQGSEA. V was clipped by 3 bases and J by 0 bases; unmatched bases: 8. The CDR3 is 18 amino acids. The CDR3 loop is CSVDTGTSGTFSYNEQFF. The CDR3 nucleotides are TGCAGCGTTGATACCGGGACTAGCGGGACTTTCTCCTACAATGAGCAGTTCTTC.

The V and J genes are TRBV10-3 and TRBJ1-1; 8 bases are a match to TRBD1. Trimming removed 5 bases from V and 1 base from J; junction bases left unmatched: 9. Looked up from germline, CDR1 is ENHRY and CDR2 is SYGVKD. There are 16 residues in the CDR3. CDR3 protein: CAISRTGSVRNTEAFF. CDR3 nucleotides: TGTGCCATCAGTCGGACAGGGAGCGTAAGGAACACTGAAGCTTTCTTT.

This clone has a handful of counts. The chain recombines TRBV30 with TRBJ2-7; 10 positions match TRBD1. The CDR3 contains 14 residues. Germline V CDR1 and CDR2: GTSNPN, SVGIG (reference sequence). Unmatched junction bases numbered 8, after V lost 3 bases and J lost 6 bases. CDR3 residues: CAWSYGTGDGEQYF. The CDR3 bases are TGTGCCTGGAGCTACGGGACAGGGGACGGCGAGCAGTACTTC.

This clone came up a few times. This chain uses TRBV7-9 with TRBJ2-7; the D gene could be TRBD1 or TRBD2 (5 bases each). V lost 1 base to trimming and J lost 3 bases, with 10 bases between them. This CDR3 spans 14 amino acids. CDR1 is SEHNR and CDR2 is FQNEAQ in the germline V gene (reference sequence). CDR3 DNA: TGTGCCAGCAGCTTAGGCCAGGGAGACTACGAGCAGTACTTC. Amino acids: CASSLGQGDYEQYF.

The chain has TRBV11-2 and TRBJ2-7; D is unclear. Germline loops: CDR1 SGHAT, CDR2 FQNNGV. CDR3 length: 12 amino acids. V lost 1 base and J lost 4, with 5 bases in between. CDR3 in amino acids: CASSLVTYEQYF. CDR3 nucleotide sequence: TGTGCCAGCAGCTTAGTCACGTACGAGCAGTACTTC.

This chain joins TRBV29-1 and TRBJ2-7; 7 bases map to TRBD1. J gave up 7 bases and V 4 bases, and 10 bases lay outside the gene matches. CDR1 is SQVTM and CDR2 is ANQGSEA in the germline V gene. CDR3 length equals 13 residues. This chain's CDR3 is CSVALGQSGEQYF. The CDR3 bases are TGCAGCGTTGCTCTGGGACAGTCTGGAGAGCAGTACTTC.

CDR3 in DNA: TGTGCCAGTAGTATGGACAGGGGATCGGGAGGCTACACCTTC. This codes for CASSMDRGSGGYTF. The chain links TRBV19 to TRBJ1-2; 9 bases match TRBD1. Germline assignment: CDR1 LNHDA and CDR2 SQIVND (reference sequence). After removal of 3 bases from V and 8 bases from J, the junction contained 7 bases not matched to a gene. This CDR3 contains 14 residues. Variable domain in full (rest from reference TRBV19 and TRBJ1-2): DGGITQSPKYLFRKEGQNVTLSCEQNLNHDAMYWYRQDPGQGLRLIYYSQIVNDFQKGDIAEGYSVSREKKESFPLTVTSAQKNPTAFYLCASSMDRGSGGYTFGSGTRLTVV.

The CDR3 region is CASSRLNTEAFF. CDR3 nucleotide sequence: TGTGCCAGCAGTCGCTTGAACACTGAAGCTTTCTTT. V gene TRBV7-2 combines with J gene TRBJ1-1; D is uncertain. The germline V gene encodes CDR1 SGHTA and CDR2 FQGNSA. V was shortened by 6 bases and J by 0 bases, with 5 bases between the two germline ends. The CDR3 consists of 12 residues. The entire variable domain, with the rest obtained from reference TRBV7-2 and TRBJ1-1, is as follows: GAGVSQSPSNKVTEKGKDVELRCDPISGHTALYWYRQSLGQGLEFLIYFQGNSAPDKSGLPSDRFSAERTGGSVSTLTIQRTQQEDSAVYLCASSRLNTEAFFGQGTRLTVV.

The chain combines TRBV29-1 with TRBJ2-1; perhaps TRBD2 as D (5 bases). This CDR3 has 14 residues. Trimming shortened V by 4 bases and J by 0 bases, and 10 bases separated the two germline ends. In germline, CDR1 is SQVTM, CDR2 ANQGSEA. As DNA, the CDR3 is TGCAGCGTTGCATTGGGGAGCTCCTACAATGAGCAGTTCTTC. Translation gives CSVALGSSYNEQFF.

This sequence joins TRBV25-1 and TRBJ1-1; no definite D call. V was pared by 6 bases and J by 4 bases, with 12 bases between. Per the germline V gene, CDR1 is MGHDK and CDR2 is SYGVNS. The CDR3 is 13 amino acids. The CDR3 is CASRGGSATEAFF. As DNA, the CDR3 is TGTGCCAGCAGGGGAGGATCGGCCACTGAAGCTTTCTTT.

The CDR3 here is CASSQDWRQGSGGAFF. The CDR3 nucleotides are TGCGCCAGCAGCCAAGATTGGAGACAGGGATCGGGAGGAGCTTTCTTT. The chain has TRBV4-3 and TRBJ1-1; 7 nucleotides align to TRBD1. The CDR3 runs 16 residues. Losses at the gene ends were 0 bases for V and 10 bases for J; bases not matched to a gene: 14. From germline, CDR1 is LGHNA and CDR2 YSLEER.

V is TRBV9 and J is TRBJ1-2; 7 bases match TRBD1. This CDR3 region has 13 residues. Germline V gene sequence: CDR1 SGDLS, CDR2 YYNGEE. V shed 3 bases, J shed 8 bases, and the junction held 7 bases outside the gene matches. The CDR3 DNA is TGTGCCAGCAGCGGATTGCGACAGGGCGGCTACACCTTC. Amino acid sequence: CASSGLRQGGYTF.

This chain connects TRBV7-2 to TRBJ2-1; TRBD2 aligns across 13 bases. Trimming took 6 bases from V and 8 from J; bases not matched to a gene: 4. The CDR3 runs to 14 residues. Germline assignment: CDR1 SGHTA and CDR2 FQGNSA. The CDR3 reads CASRILAGGHEQFF. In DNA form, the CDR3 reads TGTGCCAGCAGGATACTAGCGGGGGGGCATGAGCAGTTCTTC.

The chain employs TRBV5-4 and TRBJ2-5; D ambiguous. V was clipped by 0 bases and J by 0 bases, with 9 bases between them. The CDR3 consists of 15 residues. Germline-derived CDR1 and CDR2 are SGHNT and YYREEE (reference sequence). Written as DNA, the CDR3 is TGTGCCAGCAGCTTGGCCGTTACCAACCAAGAGACCCAGTACTTC. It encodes CASSLAVTNQETQYF.

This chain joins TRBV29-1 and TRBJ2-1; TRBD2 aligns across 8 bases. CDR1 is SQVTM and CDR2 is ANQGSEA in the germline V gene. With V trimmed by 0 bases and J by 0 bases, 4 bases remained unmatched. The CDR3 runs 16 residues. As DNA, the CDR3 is TGCAGCGTTGAAGAGGCTAGCGGGTACTCCTACAATGAGCAGTTCTTC. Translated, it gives CSVEEASGYSYNEQFF.

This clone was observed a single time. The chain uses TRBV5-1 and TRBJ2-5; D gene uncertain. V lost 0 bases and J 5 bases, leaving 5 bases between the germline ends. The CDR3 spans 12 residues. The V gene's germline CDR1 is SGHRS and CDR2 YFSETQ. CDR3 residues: CASSLGAETQYF. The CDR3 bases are TGCGCCAGCAGCTTGGGGGCGGAGACCCAGTACTTC.

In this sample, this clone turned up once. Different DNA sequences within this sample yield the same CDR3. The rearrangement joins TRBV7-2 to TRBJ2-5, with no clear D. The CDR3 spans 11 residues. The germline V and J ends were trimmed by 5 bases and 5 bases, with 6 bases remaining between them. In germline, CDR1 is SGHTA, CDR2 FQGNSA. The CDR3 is CASSPSETQYF. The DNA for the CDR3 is TGTGCCAGCAGCCCCTCGGAGACCCAGTACTTC. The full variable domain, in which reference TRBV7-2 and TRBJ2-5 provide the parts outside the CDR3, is GAGVSQSPSNKVTEKGKDVELRCDPISGHTALYWYRQSLGQGLEFLIYFQGNSAPDKSGLPSDRFSAERTGGSVSTLTIQRTQQEDSAVYLCASSPSETQYFGPGTRLLVL.

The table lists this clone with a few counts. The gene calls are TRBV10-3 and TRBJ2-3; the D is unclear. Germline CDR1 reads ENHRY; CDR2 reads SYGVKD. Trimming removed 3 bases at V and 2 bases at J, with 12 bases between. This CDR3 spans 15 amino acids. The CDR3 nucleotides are TGTGCCATCAGTGATCCGGGCGGCCCCACAGATACGCAGTATTTT. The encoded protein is CAISDPGGPTDTQYF.

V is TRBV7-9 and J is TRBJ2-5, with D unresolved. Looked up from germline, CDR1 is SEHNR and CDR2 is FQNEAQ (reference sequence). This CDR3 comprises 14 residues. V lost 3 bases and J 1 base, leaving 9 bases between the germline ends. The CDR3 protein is CASSLIGSQETQYF. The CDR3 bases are TGTGCCAGCAGCTTGATTGGGTCCCAAGAGACCCAGTACTTC. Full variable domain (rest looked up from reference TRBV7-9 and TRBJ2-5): DTGVSQNPRHKITKRGQNVTFRCDPISEHNRLYWYRQTLGQGPEFLTYFQNEAQLEKSRLLSDRFSAERPKGSFSTLEIQRTEQGDSAMYLCASSLIGSQETQYFGPGTRLLVL.

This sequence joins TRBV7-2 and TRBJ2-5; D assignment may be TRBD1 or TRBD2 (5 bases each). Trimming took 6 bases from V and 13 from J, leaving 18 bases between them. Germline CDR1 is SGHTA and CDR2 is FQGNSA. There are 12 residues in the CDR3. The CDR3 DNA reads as TGTGCCAGCAGGGCGATCCGGGACCCTACGTACTTC. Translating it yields CASRAIRDPTYF.

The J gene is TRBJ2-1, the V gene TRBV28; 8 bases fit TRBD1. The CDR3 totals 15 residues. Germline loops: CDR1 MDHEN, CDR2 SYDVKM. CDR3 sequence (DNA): TGTGCAACGGCCTCCGGGACAGGCGCCTACAATGAGCAGTTCTTC. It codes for CATASGTGAYNEQFF. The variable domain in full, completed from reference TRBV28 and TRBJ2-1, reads DVKVTQSSRYLVKRTGEKVFLECVQDMDHENMFWYRQDPGLGLRLIYFSYDVKMKEKGDIPEGYSVSREKKERFSLILESASTNQTSMYLCATASGTGAYNEQFFGPGTRLTVL.

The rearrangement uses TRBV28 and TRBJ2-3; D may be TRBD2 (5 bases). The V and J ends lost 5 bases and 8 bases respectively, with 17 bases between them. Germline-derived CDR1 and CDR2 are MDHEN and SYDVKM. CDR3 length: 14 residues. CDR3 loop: CASSPGKHRGTQYF. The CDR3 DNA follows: TGTGCCAGCAGTCCCGGGAAGCACAGAGGTACGCAGTATTTT. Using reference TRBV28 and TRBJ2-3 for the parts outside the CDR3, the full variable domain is DVKVTQSSRYLVKRTGEKVFLECVQDMDHENMFWYRQDPGLGLRLIYFSYDVKMKEKGDIPEGYSVSREKKERFSLILESASTNQTSMYLCASSPGKHRGTQYFGPGTRLTVL.

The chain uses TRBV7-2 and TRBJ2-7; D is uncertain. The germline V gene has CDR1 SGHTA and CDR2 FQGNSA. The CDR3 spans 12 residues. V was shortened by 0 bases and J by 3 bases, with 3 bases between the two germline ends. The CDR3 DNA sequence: TGTGCCAGCAGCTTAGCTTTCTACGAGCAGTACTTC. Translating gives CASSLAFYEQYF.

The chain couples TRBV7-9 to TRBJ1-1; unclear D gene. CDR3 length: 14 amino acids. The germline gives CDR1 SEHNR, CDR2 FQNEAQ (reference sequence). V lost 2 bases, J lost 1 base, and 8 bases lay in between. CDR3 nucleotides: TGTGCCAGCAGCTTAAGGGAAGGGAACACTGAAGCTTTCTTT. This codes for CASSLREGNTEAFF.

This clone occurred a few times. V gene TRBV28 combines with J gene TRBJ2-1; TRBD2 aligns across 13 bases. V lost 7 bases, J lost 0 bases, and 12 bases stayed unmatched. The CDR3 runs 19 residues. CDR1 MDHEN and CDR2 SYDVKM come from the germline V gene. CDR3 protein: CASNPRLAGGPISYNEQFF. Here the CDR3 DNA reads TGTGCCAGCAACCCCCGACTAGCGGGAGGCCCCATCTCCTACAATGAGCAGTTCTTC.

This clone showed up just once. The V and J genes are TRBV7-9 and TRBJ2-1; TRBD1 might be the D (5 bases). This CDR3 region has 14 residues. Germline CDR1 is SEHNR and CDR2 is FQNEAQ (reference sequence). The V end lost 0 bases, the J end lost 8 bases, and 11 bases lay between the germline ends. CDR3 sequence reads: CASSLALPQDEQFF. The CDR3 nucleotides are TGTGCCAGCAGCTTAGCACTACCACAGGATGAGCAGTTCTTC. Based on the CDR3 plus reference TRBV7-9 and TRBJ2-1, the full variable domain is DTGVSQNPRHKITKRGQNVTFRCDPISEHNRLYWYRQTLGQGPEFLTYFQNEAQLEKSRLLSDRFSAERPKGSFSTLEIQRTEQGDSAMYLCASSLALPQDEQFFGPGTRLTVL.

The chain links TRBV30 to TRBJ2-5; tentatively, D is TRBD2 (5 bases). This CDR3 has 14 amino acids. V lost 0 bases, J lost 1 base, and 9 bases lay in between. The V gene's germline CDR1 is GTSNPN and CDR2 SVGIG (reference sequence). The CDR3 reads CAWSVPGLQETQYF. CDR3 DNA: TGTGCCTGGAGTGTACCTGGACTCCAAGAGACCCAGTACTTC.